A selection of T cell receptor beta chains follows, all from one sample in a study of blood T cell repertoires in COVID-19. Method: immunoSEQ multiplex PCR; TCRdb's copy keeps in-frame clones and lacks some. The sample yields 110,000 to 150,000 clones, 60% to 80% seen once. The sample comprised peripheral blood. Receptors were obtained from a man in his fifties or sixties with active or convalescent COVID-19. The CDR3 runs from the conserved cysteine through the conserved F or W. A D gene is named only where the DNA matches it firmly. The listing skips clone size in some rows; elsewhere it reads once, few, many or a size class.

CDR3: CASSSPVGSIF
DNA: TGTGCCAGCAGTTCTCCCGTGGGGAGTATCTTT
V: TRBV28
D: -
length: 11
J: TRBJ1-6
size: -

CDR3: CAWGGERDFAGELFF
DNA: TGTGCCTGGGGGGGGGAGCGGGATTTCGCCGGGGAGCTGTTTTTT
V: TRBV30
D: TRBD2
length: 15
J: TRBJ2-2
size: -

CDR3: CASSPRQGITHTEAFF
DNA: TGTGCCAGCAGCCCTCGACAAGGAATAACCCACACTGAAGCTTTCTTT
V: TRBV11-2
D: -
length: 16
J: TRBJ1-1
size: -

CDR3: CASSVVEGGEQYF
DNA: TGTGCCAGCAGCGTTGTGGAGGGAGGCGAGCAGTACTTC
V: TRBV9
D: -
length: 13
J: TRBJ2-7
size: -

CDR3: CASSLVRLAGGPAYEQYF
DNA: TGTGCCAGCAGCTTAGTAAGGCTAGCGGGAGGGCCGGCCTACGAGCAGTACTTC
V: TRBV7-9
D: TRBD2
length: 18
J: TRBJ2-7
size: -

CDR3: CASSPTETGNTIYF
DNA: TGTGCCAGCAGCCCGACAGAGACTGGAAACACCATATATTTT
V: TRBV5-6
D: -
length: 14
J: TRBJ1-3
size: -

CDR3: CASSFGQNYGYTF
DNA: TGTGCCAGCAGTTTTGGTCAGAACTATGGCTACACCTTC
V: TRBV12-3/TRBV12-4
D: -
length: 13
J: TRBJ1-2
size: -

CDR3: CASSVRTGGNTIYF
DNA: TGTGCCAGCAGCGTGAGGACAGGTGGCAACACCATATATTTT
V: TRBV9
D: TRBD1
length: 14
J: TRBJ1-3
size: -

CDR3: CASSLGSSPYEQYF
DNA: TGTGCCAGCAGCTTGGGTTCTAGCCCATACGAGCAGTACTTC
V: TRBV5-6
D: -
length: 14
J: TRBJ2-7
size: -

CDR3: CASSGPGEGNTIYF
DNA: TGTGCCAGTAGTGGTCCAGGGGAGGGAAACACCATATATTTT
V: TRBV19
D: -
length: 14
J: TRBJ1-3
size: -

CDR3: CASSRDRESTEAFF
DNA: TGTGCCAGCAGTAGGGACAGGGAGTCCACTGAAGCTTTCTTT
V: TRBV6-4
D: TRBD1
length: 14
J: TRBJ1-1
size: -

CDR3: CASSQNEAVNYGYTF
DNA: TGCGCCAGCAGCCAAAACGAGGCCGTTAACTATGGCTACACCTTC
V: TRBV4-1
D: -
length: 15
J: TRBJ1-2
size: few

CDR3: CASSRTGPEAFF
DNA: TGTGCCAGCTCACGGACAGGGCCTGAAGCTTTCTTT
V: TRBV18
D: TRBD1
length: 12
J: TRBJ1-1
size: -

CDR3: CASSQEPGPTGLAGVRGQYF
DNA: TGCGCCAGCAGCCAAGAACCCGGCCCGACGGGACTAGCGGGAGTCCGCGGGCAGTACTTC
V: TRBV4-1
D: TRBD2
length: 20
J: TRBJ2-7
size: -

CDR3: CASTGLAGQGEQYF
DNA: TGTGCCAGTACCGGACTAGCGGGACAGGGGGAGCAGTATTTT
V: TRBV19
D: -
length: 14
J: TRBJ2-3
size: -

CDR3: CASSEQGSNQPQHF
DNA: TGTGCCAGCAGTGAACAGGGGAGCAATCAGCCCCAGCATTTT
V: TRBV28
D: TRBD1
length: 14
J: TRBJ1-5
size: few

CDR3: CASSQGFTYNEQFF
DNA: TGTGCCAGTAGTCAGGGGTTTACCTACAATGAGCAGTTCTTC
V: TRBV19
D: -
length: 14
J: TRBJ2-1
size: -

CDR3: CATRSGTGLNQPQHF
DNA: TGTGCCACCCGATCCGGGACAGGACTCAATCAGCCCCAGCATTTT
V: TRBV19
D: TRBD1
length: 15
J: TRBJ1-5
size: -

CDR3: CASSDGDWEPGANVLTF
DNA: TGTGCCAGCAGTGATGGGGACTGGGAACCTGGGGCCAACGTCCTGACTTTC
V: TRBV6-1
D: -
length: 17
J: TRBJ2-6
size: -

CDR3: CASSYLAVKEAFF
DNA: TGTGCCAGCAGTTACCTGGCAGTCAAGGAAGCTTTCTTT
V: TRBV6-5
D: -
length: 13
J: TRBJ1-1
size: -

CDR3: CASSVGASGYEQYF
DNA: TGTGCCAGCAGCGTAGGGGCTAGCGGCTACGAGCAGTACTTC
V: TRBV9
D: TRBD2
length: 14
J: TRBJ2-7
size: -

CDR3: CASSREGLNNEQFF
DNA: TGTGCCAGCAGCCGGGAGGGCCTAAACAATGAGCAGTTCTTC
V: TRBV7-9
D: TRBD2
length: 14
J: TRBJ2-1
size: -

CDR3: CASSDSGGIMEGGRKETQYF
DNA: TGTGCCAGCAGTGACTCGGGGGGCATCATGGAGGGCGGGAGAAAAGAGACCCAGTACTTC
V: TRBV6-4
D: -
length: 20
J: TRBJ2-5
size: -

CDR3: CAWSRSGSRNEQFF
DNA: TGTGCCTGGAGTAGAAGCGGGAGCCGGAATGAGCAGTTCTTC
V: TRBV30
D: TRBD2
length: 14
J: TRBJ2-1
size: -

CDR3: CASSLMSYEQYF
DNA: TGTGCCAGCAGCCTTATGTCCTACGAGCAGTACTTC
V: TRBV11-1
D: -
length: 12
J: TRBJ2-7
size: -

CDR3: CASSLAGRGRTNYGYTF
DNA: TGTGCCAGCAGCTTAGCGGGCAGGGGGCGTACTAACTATGGCTACACCTTC
V: TRBV7-8
D: TRBD1
length: 17
J: TRBJ1-2
size: -

CDR3: CASRPGGPWDEQFF
DNA: TGTGCCAGCAGACCAGGGGGCCCTTGGGATGAGCAGTTCTTC
V: TRBV2
D: TRBD1
length: 14
J: TRBJ2-1
size: -

CDR3: CASSLTGLASYEQYF
DNA: TGTGCCAGCAGTTTAACGGGACTAGCGTCATACGAGCAGTACTTC
V: TRBV27
D: TRBD2
length: 15
J: TRBJ2-7
size: -

CDR3: CASSDQRTLYGYTF
DNA: TGTGCCAGTAGTGATCAACGGACTCTCTATGGCTACACCTTC
V: TRBV2
D: -
length: 14
J: TRBJ1-2
size: -

CDR3: CASRRDGSGGIGETQYF
DNA: TGCGCCAGCAGAAGGGACGGTAGCGGGGGAATAGGGGAGACCCAGTACTTC
V: TRBV5-1
D: TRBD2
length: 17
J: TRBJ2-5
size: -

CDR3: CASSPRWDEQFF
DNA: TGCGCCAGCAGCCCCAGGTGGGATGAGCAGTTCTTC
V: TRBV5-1
D: -
length: 12
J: TRBJ2-1
size: -

CDR3: CASSEALLRDGGETQYF
DNA: TGTGCCAGCAGTGAAGCATTACTAAGGGACGGGGGGGAGACCCAGTACTTC
V: TRBV6-1
D: TRBD2
length: 17
J: TRBJ2-5
size: -

CDR3: CASSLLPGGPYEQYF
DNA: TGTGCCAGCAGCTTATTACCGGGAGGTCCCTACGAGCAGTACTTC
V: TRBV7-2
D: TRBD2
length: 15
J: TRBJ2-7
size: -

CDR3: CASSFGALYEQYF
DNA: TGTGCCAGCAGCTTTGGAGCTCTCTACGAGCAGTACTTC
V: TRBV5-4
D: -
length: 13
J: TRBJ2-7
size: -

CDR3: CAPPEPPRGQGDYGYTF
DNA: TGCGCCCCTCCAGAACCGCCGAGGGGACAGGGTGACTATGGCTACACCTTC
V: TRBV10-1
D: TRBD1
length: 17
J: TRBJ1-2
size: -

CDR3: CASSPQWREGGYTF
DNA: TGTGCCAGCAGTCCCCAGTGGAGGGAGGGGGGCTACACCTTC
V: TRBV28
D: -
length: 14
J: TRBJ1-2
size: -

CDR3: CASSFTDSLGNEQFF
DNA: TGTGCCAGCAGCTTTACTGACAGCTTGGGGAATGAGCAGTTCTTC
V: TRBV7-6
D: -
length: 15
J: TRBJ2-1
size: -

CDR3: CANAGGFRVANYGYTF
DNA: TGTGCCAACGCAGGGGGCTTCCGCGTTGCTAACTATGGCTACACCTTC
V: TRBV2
D: TRBD1
length: 16
J: TRBJ1-2
size: -

CDR3: CAIGLAASYEQYF
DNA: TGTGCCATCGGGCTAGCGGCCTCCTACGAGCAGTACTTC
V: TRBV10-3
D: TRBD2
length: 13
J: TRBJ2-7
size: -

CDR3: CASSLNYGYTF
DNA: TGTGCCAGCAGCCTCAACTATGGCTACACCTTC
V: TRBV11-2
D: -
length: 11
J: TRBJ1-2
size: once

CDR3: CASSISTAGSNQPQHF
DNA: TGTGCCAGTAGTATTAGTACCGCAGGCTCGAATCAGCCCCAGCATTTT
V: TRBV19
D: -
length: 16
J: TRBJ1-5
size: once

CDR3: CASSPATGELFF
DNA: TGTGCCAGCAGCCCCGCGACCGGGGAGCTGTTTTTT
V: TRBV11-3
D: -
length: 12
J: TRBJ2-2
size: -

CDR3: CASSPRRSQKTQYF
DNA: TGTGCCAGCAGCCCACGACGGAGTCAAAAGACCCAGTACTTC
V: TRBV7-8
D: -
length: 14
J: TRBJ2-5
size: -

CDR3: CASSQYQGSGAFF
DNA: TGCGCCAGCAGTCAATATCAAGGGAGTGGCGCTTTCTTT
V: TRBV23-1
D: -
length: 13
J: TRBJ1-1
size: -

CDR3: CASSLASGTPYNEQFF
DNA: TGTGCCAGCAGCTTAGCCAGCGGGACCCCCTACAATGAGCAGTTCTTC
V: TRBV7-9
D: TRBD2
length: 16
J: TRBJ2-1
size: -

CDR3: CASSPFRTSGVTDTQYF
DNA: TGTGCCAGCTCACCATTTCGGACTAGCGGGGTCACAGATACGCAGTATTTT
V: TRBV18
D: TRBD2
length: 17
J: TRBJ2-3
size: -

CDR3: CASSLNRNSGNTIYF
DNA: TGTGCCAGCAGCTTAAACAGGAACTCTGGAAACACCATATATTTT
V: TRBV11-2
D: -
length: 15
J: TRBJ1-3
size: once

CDR3: CAADRGKGYEQYF
DNA: TGTGCCGCGGACAGGGGGAAAGGTTACGAGCAGTACTTC
V: TRBV5-8
D: TRBD1
length: 13
J: TRBJ2-7
size: many

CDR3: CASKGQNMNTEAFF
DNA: TGTGCCAGCAAGGGACAGAACATGAACACTGAAGCTTTCTTT
V: TRBV6-4
D: TRBD1
length: 14
J: TRBJ1-1
size: once

CDR3: CASRITGSKNIQYF
DNA: TGTGCCAGCAGGATTACAGGGTCAAAAAACATTCAGTACTTC
V: TRBV6-5
D: -
length: 14
J: TRBJ2-4
size: -

CDR3: CSVKPGQGYGYTF
DNA: TGCAGCGTTAAGCCGGGACAGGGCTATGGCTACACCTTC
V: TRBV29-1
D: TRBD1
length: 13
J: TRBJ1-2
size: -

CDR3: CSAIEGVPTDTQYF
DNA: TGCAGTGCTATTGAGGGAGTTCCCACAGATACGCAGTATTTT
V: TRBV20-1
D: -
length: 14
J: TRBJ2-3
size: -

CDR3: CASSLGAGLGHAEAFF
DNA: TGTGCCAGCAGCTTAGGGGCAGGCCTGGGCCACGCTGAAGCTTTCTTT
V: TRBV7-9
D: -
length: 16
J: TRBJ1-1
size: -